This record concerns one T cell receptor (beta chain) sequence. The antigen is not known. The data belong to a study of cytomegalovirus exposure and HLA in healthy donors. Clones were read by immunoSEQ multiplex PCR, and TCRdb kept only the in-frame ones, dropping some. The sample lists approximately 150,000 clones; about nine tenths were seen once. Per germline, CDR1 SGHVS and CDR2 FQNEAQ. V was pared by 4 bases and J by 8 bases, with 20 bases of the junction left unmatched. This CDR3 region has 18 residues. Study-wide findings and caveats: Associated with cytomegalovirus, according to the listing, were some 180 TCR beta chains. It was confirmed in vitro that a few of the CMV-associated chains were specific for CMV antigens.

The receptor comes from a man between 18 and 29 years old in good health and CMV-seropositive. The V gene is TRBV7-8, the J gene TRBJ1-3, with 7 bases aligning to TRBD1. The sequencing sample was made of PBMCs. The CDR3, as DNA: TGTGCCAGCAGCTACCTATTGCTAGGGACAGCAAATTTTGACACCATATATTTT. Translated, it gives CASSYLLLGTANFDTIYF.